Sequencing of this T cell receptor beta chain was carried out in a study of CD8+ T cells in alopecia areata. Notes on the study in general: With tofacitinib ongoing, many expanded lesional clones persisted in both scalp and blood. Tofacitinib significantly decreased scalp clonality and expanded CD8+ clones among top 100.

Trimming took 4 bases from V and 5 from J; bases not matched to a gene: 2. Per the germline V gene, CDR1 is SGHTA and CDR2 is FQGNSA. There are 13 residues in the CDR3. Treatment meaning: oral pan-JAK inhibitor, 5-10 mg twice daily. Worth noting for this clone: Its target is not known.

RNA, once extracted, was reverse transcribed into cDNA for use as the sequencing template. The table came from immunoSEQ multiplex PCR; TCRdb's copy has only in-frame clones and leaves some out. The sample yields 150,000 to 200,000 clones, more than 55% seen once. The sequence came from a human donor with alopecia areata. The chain links TRBV7-2 to TRBJ1-2; TRBD1 aligns across 9 bases. Sequencing used CD4+ T cells sorted from blood, obtained at week 4, from a patient treated with tofacitinib. CDR3 amino acids: CASSSGQGYGYTF. In DNA form, the CDR3 reads TGTGCCAGCAGCTCCGGACAGGGGTATGGCTACACCTTC.